The 18 T cell receptor beta chains listed next were all sequenced from one sample in a study of T cells in Graves' hyperthyroidism and ophthalmopathy. There were TCR beta CDR3 regions amplified from RNA transcripts. An initial round of RT-PCR targeting the TCR CDR3 relied on the HTBI primer set. A single record per CDR3 protein comes from TCRdb applying MiXCR to the multiplex PCR reads. Counted here are hundreds of thousands of distinct CDR3 sequences, 12% to 15% occurring once; the ten biggest clones make up 10% to 13%. The sample comprised blood. Receptor source: a woman between 18 and 30 years old with Graves' hyperthyroidism.

This clonotype has only a few counts. This chain uses TRBV20-1 with TRBJ1-2; 8 bases fit TRBD1. The V and J ends lost 5 bases and 7 bases, in that order; junction bases with no gene match: 6. The CDR3 contains 12 residues. Germline V lookup: CDR1 DFQATT, CDR2 SNEGSKA (reference sequence). CDR3 region: CSAEQGAPGYTF. DNA of the CDR3: TGCAGTGCTGAGCAGGGGGCGCCTGGCTACACCTTC.

The chain employs TRBV4-3 and TRBJ1-4; D perhaps matches TRBD1 (5 bases). The V end was cut by 0 bases, the J end by 8 bases, with 16 bases between. The CDR3 sequence is 16 residues long. Germline V gene lookup returns CDR1 LGHNA and CDR2 YSLEER. The CDR3 nucleotides are TGCGCCAGCAGCCAAGATCCCCAGGGACTGAGGGAAAAACTGTTTTTT. This translates into CASSQDPQGLREKLFF.

This clonotype was recorded at least ten times. The rearrangement links TRBV27 to TRBJ2-1; 12 bases are a match to TRBD2. Germline V gives CDR1 MNHEY, CDR2 SMNVEV (reference sequence). V trimming: 2 bases; J trimming: 5 bases; junction bases outside the gene matches: 7. CDR3 length: 17 amino acids. The CDR3 here is CASSLIPGLAGNNEQFF. The CDR3 DNA reads as TGTGCCAGCAGTTTAATCCCGGGACTAGCGGGTAACAATGAGCAGTTCTTC.

This chain joins TRBV5-1 and TRBJ2-7; TRBD1 aligns across 8 bases. V dropped 4 bases and J dropped 0; count of bases not matched to a gene: 9. CDR3 length: 16 amino acids. Germline CDR1 reads SGHRS; CDR2 reads YFSETQ. The CDR3 sequence is CASSLRSTGGSYEQYF. The DNA for the CDR3 is TGCGCCAGCAGCCTCAGATCTACAGGGGGCTCCTACGAGCAGTACTTC.

This clonotype was recorded at least ten times. The chain is built from TRBV6-5 and TRBJ2-1, with a tentative D call TRBD2 (6 bases). V was cut by 0 bases and J by 7 bases, with 19 bases left in between. This CDR3 spans 17 amino acids. Germline V lookup: CDR1 MNHEY, CDR2 SVGAGI. CDR3 DNA: TGTGCCAGCAGTTACTCGATAAGGAGGGGCCTACAAAATGAGCAGTTCTTC. Protein: CASSYSIRRGLQNEQFF.

This clonotype was counted only a few times. CDR3 residues: CASTNRWTGGGPRLGYTF. The DNA for the CDR3 is TGTGCCAGCACCAACCGCTGGACCGGGGGGGGGCCTCGTCTTGGCTACACCTTC. The chain combines TRBV12-3 or TRBV12-4 with TRBJ1-2; possibly TRBD1 for D (6 bases). Trimming pared 7 bases from V and 7 bases from J, leaving 31 bases between. The CDR3 totals 18 residues.

Notes on this clonotype: A much more abundant neighbour one base away suggests this may be a read error. V is TRBV18 and J is TRBJ2-3; D gene unclear. CDR3 length: 13 residues. Germline assignment: CDR1 KGHSH and CDR2 LQKENI. CDR3 in amino acids: CVSSPQSTDTQYF. The CDR3 bases are TGTGTCAGCTCACCACAAAGCACAGATACGCAGTATTTT.

In this sample, this clonotype turned up a few times. The J gene is TRBJ2-7, the V gene TRBV30; 8 nucleotides line up with TRBD2. The germline V gene encodes CDR1 GTSNPN and CDR2 SVGIG (reference sequence). The CDR3 covers 14 residues. The J segment lost 6 bases and the V segment lost 5 bases, leaving 12 bases of the junction unmatched. The CDR3 DNA is TGTGCCTGGCAGAGCGGGAGAGGAGGGGGCGAGCAGTACTTC. It specifies CAWQSGRGGGEQYF.

This clonotype was seen at least ten times. The chain is built from TRBV11-2 and TRBJ2-1, with D possibly being TRBD2 (6 bases). The CDR3 is made up of 17 amino acids. The V and J ends lost 5 bases and 3 bases respectively, with 20 bases between them. The germline gives CDR1 SGHAT, CDR2 FQNNGV. CDR3 residues: CASSAGGETAVYNEQFF. CDR3 DNA sequence: TGTGCCAGCAGCGCCGGCGGGGAGACTGCCGTCTACAATGAGCAGTTCTTC. Filled out from reference TRBV11-2 and TRBJ2-1, the complete variable domain reads EAGVAQSPRYKIIEKRQSVAFWCNPISGHATLYWYQQILGQGPKLLIQFQNNGVVDDSQLPKDRFSAERLKGVDSTLKIQPAKLEDSAVYLCASSAGGETAVYNEQFFGPGTRLTVL.

This clonotype occurred many times. The chain combines TRBV11-2 with TRBJ2-2; perhaps TRBD2 as D (5 bases). The CDR3 extends over 15 amino acids. Trimming shortened V by 5 bases and J by 4 bases, and 14 bases separated the two germline ends. Germline loops: CDR1 SGHAT, CDR2 FQNNGV. CDR3 nucleotides: TGTGCCAGCAGCCGCCTAATAGGGAGCACCGGGGAGCTGTTTTTT. Its translation is CASSRLIGSTGELFF.

This clonotype showed up just a few times. The rearrangement joins TRBV18 to TRBJ2-2, with D unresolved. The CDR3 is made up of 13 amino acids. V was cut by 3 bases and J by 6 bases, with 8 bases left in between. The germline CDR1 and CDR2 sequences are KGHSH and LQKENI. The CDR3 is CASSPAFPGELFF. CDR3 bases: TGTGCCAGCTCACCGGCGTTTCCCGGGGAGCTGTTTTTT.

The chain carries TRBV4-3 and TRBJ2-2; TRBD2 agrees at 9 bases. The CDR3 extends over 17 amino acids. CDR1 and CDR2 (germline): LGHNA, YSLEER. V shed 0 bases, J shed 3 bases, and the junction held 5 bases outside the gene matches. The CDR3 sequence is CASSQDRTSGYTGELFF. Here the CDR3 DNA reads TGCGCCAGCAGCCAAGATCGAACTAGCGGGTACACCGGGGAGCTGTTTTTT.

This clonotype was counted a few times. This chain joins TRBV10-1 and TRBJ2-1; D not resolved. The CDR3 covers 14 residues. Trimming pared 2 bases from V and 8 bases from J, leaving 13 bases between. CDR1 is WNHNN and CDR2 is SYGVQD in the germline V gene (reference sequence). DNA of the CDR3: TGCGCCAGCAGTGAGCATCCCGGGTACGATGAGCAGTTCTTC. Translated, it gives CASSEHPGYDEQFF.

This clonotype has more than one count but fewer than ten. The gene calls are TRBV20-1 and TRBJ2-2; D not certain. The CDR3 is 15 residues long. V was shortened by 3 bases and J by 0 bases, with 11 bases between the two germline ends. Germline V gives CDR1 DFQATT, CDR2 SNEGSKA (reference sequence). The CDR3 sequence is CSASLEVSNTGELFF. The DNA of the CDR3 is TGCAGTGCTAGTTTAGAGGTATCGAACACCGGGGAGCTGTTTTTT.

This sequence joins TRBV6-6 and TRBJ1-1; TRBD1 matches 10 bases. Germline V lookup: CDR1 MNHNY, CDR2 SVGAGI (reference sequence). V lost 2 bases, J lost 6 bases, and 3 bases stayed unmatched. CDR3 length equals 14 residues. CDR3 sequence reads: CASSYRDRGAEAFF. Written as DNA, the CDR3 is TGTGCCAGCAGTTACCGGGACAGGGGCGCTGAAGCTTTCTTT.

At least ten counts were recorded for this clonotype. The chain has TRBV6-2 or TRBV6-3 and TRBJ2-7, with 10 bases lining up with TRBD2. CDR3 length equals 15 residues. Trimming removed 7 bases from V and 0 bases from J; junction bases left unmatched: 6. The germline V gene has CDR1 MNHEY and CDR2 SVGEGT. The CDR3 loop is CASNPAGGFSYEQYF. The CDR3 DNA is TGTGCCAGCAATCCAGCGGGAGGGTTCTCCTACGAGCAGTACTTC.

This clonotype was detected ten times or more. The J gene is TRBJ2-3, the V gene TRBV9, with 8 bases that match TRBD2. This CDR3 is 18 amino acids long. Germline-derived CDR1 and CDR2 are SGDLS and YYNGEE. V lost 2 bases, J lost 2 bases, and 13 bases stayed unmatched. This CDR3 is CASSVNPAPGLVTDTQYF. Here the CDR3 DNA reads TGTGCCAGCAGCGTGAACCCAGCGCCGGGACTAGTCACAGATACGCAGTATTTT.

This chain links TRBV7-9 with TRBJ2-7, with 11 bases fitting TRBD2. The junction had 12 bases not matched to a gene; V was cut back by 5 bases and J by 3 bases. The CDR3 runs 17 residues. Germline V gene data show CDR1 as SEHNR and CDR2 as FQNEAQ (reference sequence). CDR3 region: CASSPGTSGKPYYEQYF. CDR3 DNA: TGTGCCAGCAGCCCTGGGACTAGCGGTAAACCCTACTACGAGCAGTACTTC.